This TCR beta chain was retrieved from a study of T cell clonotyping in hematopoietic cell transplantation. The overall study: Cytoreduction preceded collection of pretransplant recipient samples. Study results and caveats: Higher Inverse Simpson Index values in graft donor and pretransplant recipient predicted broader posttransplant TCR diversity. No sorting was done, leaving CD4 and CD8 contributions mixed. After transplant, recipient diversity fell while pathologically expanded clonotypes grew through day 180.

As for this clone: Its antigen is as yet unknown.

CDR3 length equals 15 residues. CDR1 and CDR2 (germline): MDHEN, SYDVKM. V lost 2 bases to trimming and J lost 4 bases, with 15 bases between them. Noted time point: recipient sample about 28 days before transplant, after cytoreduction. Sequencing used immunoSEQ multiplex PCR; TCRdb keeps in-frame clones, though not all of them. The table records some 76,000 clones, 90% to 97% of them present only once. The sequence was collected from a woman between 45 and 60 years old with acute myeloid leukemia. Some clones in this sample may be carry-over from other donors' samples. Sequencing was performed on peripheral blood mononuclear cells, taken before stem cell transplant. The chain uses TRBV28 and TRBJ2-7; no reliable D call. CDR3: CASSLRAVSAYEQYF. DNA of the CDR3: TGTGCCAGCAGTTTAAGGGCAGTTTCAGCGTACGAGCAGTACTTC.